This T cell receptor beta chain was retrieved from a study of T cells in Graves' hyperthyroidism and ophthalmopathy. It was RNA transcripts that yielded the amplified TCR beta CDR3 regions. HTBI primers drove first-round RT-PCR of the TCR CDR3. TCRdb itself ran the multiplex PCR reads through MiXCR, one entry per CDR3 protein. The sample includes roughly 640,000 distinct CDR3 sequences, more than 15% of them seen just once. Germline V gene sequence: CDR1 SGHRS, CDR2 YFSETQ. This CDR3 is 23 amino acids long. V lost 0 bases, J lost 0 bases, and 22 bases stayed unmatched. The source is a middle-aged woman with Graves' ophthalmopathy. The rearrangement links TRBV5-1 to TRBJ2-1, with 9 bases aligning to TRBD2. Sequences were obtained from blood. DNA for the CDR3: TGCGCCAGCAGCTTGGCCTCAAACTCCGCGGGAGCGGGAGGACTCCACTCCTACAATGAGCAGTTCTTC. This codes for CASSLASNSAGAGGLHSYNEQFF.